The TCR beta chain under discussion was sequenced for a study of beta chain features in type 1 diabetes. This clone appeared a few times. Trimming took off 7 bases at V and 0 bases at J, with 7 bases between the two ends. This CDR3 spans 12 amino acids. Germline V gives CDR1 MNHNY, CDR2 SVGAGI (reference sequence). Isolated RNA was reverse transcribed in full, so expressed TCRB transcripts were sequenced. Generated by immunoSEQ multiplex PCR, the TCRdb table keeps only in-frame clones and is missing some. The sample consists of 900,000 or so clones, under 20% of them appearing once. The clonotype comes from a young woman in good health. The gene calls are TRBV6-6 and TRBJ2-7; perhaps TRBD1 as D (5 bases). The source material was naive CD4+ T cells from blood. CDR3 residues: CASTGISYEQYF. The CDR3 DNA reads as TGTGCCAGCACAGGGATCTCCTACGAGCAGTACTTC.